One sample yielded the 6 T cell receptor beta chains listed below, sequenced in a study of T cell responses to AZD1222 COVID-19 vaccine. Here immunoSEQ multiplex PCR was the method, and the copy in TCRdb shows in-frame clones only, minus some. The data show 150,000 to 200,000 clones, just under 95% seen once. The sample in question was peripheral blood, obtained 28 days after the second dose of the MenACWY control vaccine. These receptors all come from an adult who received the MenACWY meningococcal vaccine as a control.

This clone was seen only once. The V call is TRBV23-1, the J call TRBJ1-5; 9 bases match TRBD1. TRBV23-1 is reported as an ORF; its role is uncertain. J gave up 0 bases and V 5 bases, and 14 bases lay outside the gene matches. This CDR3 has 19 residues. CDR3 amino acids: CASSGDRVRIGYSNQPQHF. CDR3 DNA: TGCGCCAGCAGTGGGGACAGGGTGCGGATCGGGTATAGCAATCAGCCCCAGCATTTT.

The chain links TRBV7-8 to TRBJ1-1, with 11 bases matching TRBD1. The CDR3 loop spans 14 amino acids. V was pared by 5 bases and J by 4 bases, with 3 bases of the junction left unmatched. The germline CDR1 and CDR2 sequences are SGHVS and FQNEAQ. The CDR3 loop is CASSGTGGATEAFF. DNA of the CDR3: TGTGCCAGCAGCGGGACAGGGGGGGCCACTGAAGCTTTCTTT.

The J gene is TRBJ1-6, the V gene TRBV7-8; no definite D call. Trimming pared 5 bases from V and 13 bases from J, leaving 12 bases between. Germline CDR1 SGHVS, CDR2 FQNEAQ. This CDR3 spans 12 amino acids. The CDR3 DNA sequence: TGTGCCAGCAGCCTCACCACGTGGCCCCTCCACTTT. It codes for CASSLTTWPLHF.

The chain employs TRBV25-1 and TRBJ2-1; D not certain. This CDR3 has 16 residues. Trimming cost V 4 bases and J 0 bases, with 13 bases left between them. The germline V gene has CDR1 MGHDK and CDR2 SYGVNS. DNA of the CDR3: TGTGCCAGCAGTGGAATGACACCCAGCTCCTACAATGAGCAGTTCTTC. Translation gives CASSGMTPSSYNEQFF.

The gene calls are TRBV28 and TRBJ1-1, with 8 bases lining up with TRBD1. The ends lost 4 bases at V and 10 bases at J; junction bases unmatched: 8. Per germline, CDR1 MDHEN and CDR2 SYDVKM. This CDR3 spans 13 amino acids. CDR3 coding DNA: TGTGCCAGCAGTTACGGACAGGGCACTAGAGCTTTCTTT. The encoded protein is CASSYGQGTRAFF.

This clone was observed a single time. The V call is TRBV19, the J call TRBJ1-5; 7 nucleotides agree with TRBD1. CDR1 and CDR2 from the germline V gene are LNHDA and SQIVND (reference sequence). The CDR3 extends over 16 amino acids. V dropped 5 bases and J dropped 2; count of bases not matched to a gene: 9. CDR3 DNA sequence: TGTGCCAGTAGTCGGACAGGTCAGGATGGCAATCAGCCCCAGCATTTT. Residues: CASSRTGQDGNQPQHF. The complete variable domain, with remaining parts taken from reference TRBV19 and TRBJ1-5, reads DGGITQSPKYLFRKEGQNVTLSCEQNLNHDAMYWYRQDPGQGLRLIYYSQIVNDFQKGDIAEGYSVSREKKESFPLTVTSAQKNPTAFYLCASSRTGQDGNQPQHFGDGTRLSIL.